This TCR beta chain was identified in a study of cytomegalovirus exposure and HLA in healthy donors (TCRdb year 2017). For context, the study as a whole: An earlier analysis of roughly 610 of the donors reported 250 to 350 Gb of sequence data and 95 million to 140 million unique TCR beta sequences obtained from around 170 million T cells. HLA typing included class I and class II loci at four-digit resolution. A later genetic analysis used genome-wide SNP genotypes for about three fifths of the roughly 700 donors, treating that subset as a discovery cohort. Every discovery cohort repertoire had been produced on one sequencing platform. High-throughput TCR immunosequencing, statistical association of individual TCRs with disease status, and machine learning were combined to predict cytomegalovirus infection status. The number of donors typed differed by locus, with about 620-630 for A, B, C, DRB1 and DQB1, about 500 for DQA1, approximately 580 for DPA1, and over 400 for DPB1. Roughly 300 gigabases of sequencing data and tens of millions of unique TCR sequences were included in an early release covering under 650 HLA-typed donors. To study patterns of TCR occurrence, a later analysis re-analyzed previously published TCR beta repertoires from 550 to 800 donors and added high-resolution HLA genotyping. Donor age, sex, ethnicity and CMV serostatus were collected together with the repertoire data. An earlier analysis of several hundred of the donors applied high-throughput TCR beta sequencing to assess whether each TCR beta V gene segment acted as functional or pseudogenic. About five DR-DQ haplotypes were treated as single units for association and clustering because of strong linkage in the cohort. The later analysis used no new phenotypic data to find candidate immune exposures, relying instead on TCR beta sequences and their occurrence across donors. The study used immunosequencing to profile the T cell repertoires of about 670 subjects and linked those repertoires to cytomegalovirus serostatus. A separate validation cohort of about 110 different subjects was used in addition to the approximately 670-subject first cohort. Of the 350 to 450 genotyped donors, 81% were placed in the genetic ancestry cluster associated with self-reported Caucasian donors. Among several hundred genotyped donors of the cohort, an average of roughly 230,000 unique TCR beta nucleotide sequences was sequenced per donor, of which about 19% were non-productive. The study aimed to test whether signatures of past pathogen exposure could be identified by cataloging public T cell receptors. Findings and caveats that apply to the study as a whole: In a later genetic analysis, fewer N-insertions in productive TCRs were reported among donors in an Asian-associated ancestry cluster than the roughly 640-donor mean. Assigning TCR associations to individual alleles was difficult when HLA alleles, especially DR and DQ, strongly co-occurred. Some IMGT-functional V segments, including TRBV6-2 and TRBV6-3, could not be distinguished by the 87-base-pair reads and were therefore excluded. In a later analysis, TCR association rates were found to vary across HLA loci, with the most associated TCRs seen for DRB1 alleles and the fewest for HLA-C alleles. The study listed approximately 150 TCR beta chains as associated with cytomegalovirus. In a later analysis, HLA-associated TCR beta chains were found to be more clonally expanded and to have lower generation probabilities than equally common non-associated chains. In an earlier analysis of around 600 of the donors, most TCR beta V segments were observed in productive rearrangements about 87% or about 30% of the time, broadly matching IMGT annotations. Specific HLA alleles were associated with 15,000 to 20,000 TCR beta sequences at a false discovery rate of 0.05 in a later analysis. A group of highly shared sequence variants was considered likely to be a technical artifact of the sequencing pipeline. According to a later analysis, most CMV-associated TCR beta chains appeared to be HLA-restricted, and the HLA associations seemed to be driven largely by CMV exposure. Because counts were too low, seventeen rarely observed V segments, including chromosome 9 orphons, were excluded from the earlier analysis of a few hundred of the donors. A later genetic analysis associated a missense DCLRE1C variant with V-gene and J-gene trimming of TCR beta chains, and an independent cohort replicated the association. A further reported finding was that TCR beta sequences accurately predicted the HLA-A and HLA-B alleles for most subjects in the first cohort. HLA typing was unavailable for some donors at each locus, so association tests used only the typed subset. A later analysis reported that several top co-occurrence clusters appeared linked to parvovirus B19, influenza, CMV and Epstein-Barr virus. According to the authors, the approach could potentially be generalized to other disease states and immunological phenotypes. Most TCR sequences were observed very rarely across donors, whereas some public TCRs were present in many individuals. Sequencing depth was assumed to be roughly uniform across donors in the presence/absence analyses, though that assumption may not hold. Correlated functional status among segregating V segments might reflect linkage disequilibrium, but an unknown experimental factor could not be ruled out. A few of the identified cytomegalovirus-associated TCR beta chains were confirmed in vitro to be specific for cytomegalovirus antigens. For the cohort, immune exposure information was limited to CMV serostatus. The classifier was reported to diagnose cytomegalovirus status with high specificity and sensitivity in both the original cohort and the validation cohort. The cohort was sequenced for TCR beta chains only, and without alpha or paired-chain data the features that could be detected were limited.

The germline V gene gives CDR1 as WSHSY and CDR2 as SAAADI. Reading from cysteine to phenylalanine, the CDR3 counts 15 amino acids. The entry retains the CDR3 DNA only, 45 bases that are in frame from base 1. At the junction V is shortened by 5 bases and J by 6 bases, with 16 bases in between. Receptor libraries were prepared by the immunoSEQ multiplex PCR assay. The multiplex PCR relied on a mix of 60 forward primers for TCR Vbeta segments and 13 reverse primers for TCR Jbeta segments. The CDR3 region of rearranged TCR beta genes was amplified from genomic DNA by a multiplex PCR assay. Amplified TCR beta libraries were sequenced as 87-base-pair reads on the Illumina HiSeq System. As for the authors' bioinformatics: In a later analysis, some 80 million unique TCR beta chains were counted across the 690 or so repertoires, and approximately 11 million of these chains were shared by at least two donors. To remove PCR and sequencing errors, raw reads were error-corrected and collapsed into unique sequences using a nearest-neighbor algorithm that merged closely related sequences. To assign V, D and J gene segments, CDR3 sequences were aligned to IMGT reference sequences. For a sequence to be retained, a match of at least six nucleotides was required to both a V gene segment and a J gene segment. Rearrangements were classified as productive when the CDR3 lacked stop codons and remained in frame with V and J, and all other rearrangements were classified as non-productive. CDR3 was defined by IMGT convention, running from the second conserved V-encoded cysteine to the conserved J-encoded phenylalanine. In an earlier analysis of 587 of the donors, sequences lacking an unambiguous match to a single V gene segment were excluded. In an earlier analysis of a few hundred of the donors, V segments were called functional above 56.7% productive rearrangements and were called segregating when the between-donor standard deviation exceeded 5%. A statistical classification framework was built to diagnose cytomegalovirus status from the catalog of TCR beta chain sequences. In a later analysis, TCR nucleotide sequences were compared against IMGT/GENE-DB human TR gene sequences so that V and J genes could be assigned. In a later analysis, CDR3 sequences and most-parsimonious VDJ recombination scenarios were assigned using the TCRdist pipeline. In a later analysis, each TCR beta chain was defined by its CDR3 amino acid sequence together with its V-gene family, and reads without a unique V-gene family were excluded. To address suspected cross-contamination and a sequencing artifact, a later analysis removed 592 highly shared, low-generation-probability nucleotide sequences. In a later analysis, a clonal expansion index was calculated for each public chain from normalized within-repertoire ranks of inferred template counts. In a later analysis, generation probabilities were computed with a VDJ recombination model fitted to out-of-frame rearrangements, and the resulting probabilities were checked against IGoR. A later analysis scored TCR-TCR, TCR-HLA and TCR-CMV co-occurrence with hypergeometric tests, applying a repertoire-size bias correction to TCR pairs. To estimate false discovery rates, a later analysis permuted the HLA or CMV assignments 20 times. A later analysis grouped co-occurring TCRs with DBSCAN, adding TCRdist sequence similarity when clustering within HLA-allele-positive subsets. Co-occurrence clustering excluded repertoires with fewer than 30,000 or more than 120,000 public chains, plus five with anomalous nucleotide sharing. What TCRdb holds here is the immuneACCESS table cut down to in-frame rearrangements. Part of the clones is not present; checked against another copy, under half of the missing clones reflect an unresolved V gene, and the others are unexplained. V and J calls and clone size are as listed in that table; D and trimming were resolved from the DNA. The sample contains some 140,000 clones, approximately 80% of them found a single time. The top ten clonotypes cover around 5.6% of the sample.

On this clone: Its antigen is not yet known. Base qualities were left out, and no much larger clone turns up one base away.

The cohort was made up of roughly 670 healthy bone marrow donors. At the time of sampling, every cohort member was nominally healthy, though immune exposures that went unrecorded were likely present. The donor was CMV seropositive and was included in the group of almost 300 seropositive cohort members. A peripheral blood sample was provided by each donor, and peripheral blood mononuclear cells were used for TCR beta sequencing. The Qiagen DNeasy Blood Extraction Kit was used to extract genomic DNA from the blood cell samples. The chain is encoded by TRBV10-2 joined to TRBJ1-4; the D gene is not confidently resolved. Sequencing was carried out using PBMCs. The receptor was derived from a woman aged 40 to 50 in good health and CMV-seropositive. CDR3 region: CASSKREGGDEKLFF. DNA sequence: TGCGCCAGCAGTAAACGGGAGGGAGGTGATGAAAAACTGTTTTTT.